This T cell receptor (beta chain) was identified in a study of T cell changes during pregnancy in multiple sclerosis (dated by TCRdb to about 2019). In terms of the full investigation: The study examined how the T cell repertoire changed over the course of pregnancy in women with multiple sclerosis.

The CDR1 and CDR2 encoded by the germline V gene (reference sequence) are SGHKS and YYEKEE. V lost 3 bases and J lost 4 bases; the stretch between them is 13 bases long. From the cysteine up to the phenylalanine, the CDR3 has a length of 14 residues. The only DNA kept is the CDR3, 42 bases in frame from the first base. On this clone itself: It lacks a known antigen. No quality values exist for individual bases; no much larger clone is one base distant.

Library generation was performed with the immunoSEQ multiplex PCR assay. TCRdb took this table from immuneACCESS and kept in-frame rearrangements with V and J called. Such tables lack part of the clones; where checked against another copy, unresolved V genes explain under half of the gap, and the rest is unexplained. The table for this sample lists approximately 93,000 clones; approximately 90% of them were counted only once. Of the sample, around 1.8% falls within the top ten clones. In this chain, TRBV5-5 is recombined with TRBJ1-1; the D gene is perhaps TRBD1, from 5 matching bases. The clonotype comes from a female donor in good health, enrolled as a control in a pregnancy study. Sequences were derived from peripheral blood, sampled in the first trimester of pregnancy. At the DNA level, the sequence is TGTGCCAGCAGCTCCAGGGCGATGAGCACTGAAGCTTTCTTT. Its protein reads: CASSSRAMSTEAFF. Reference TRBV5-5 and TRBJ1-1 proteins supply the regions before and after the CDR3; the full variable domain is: DAGVTQSPTHLIKTRGQQVTLRCSPISGHKSVSWYQQVLGQGPQFIFQYYEKEERGRGNFPDRFSARQFPNYSSELNVNALLLGDSALYLCASSSRAMSTEAFFGQGTRLTVV.